Listed below are T cell receptor beta chains from one sample, sequenced in a study of blood T cell repertoires in COVID-19. The assay was immunoSEQ multiplex PCR, and TCRdb's table has in-frame clones only and misses some. This table holds about 290,000 clones, under 90% found once. The sample taken for sequencing was peripheral blood. Every receptor here comes from a woman aged 40 to 49 who had recovered from COVID-19. Both conserved end residues are part of each CDR3. The D gene is left open where the match is weak. The size field is filled for only some rows; it gives once, few, many or a size class.

v_call	d_call	j_call	clone_size	cdr3_nt	cdr3_aa
TRBV18	.	TRBJ1-5	.	TGTGCCAGCTCACCAAGGAGGACGGAGAAACATCAGCCCCAGCATTTT	CASSPRRTEKHQPQHF
TRBV18	.	TRBJ1-1	once	TGTGCCAGCTCACCACCGACAGTCTTTAACACTGAAGCTTTCTTT	CASSPPTVFNTEAFF
TRBV11-2	TRBD1	TRBJ2-1	.	TGTGCCAGCAGCTGGGTTACCGGGACAGGGAGGAATGAGCAGTTCTTC	CASSWVTGTGRNEQFF
TRBV10-3	TRBD2	TRBJ2-1	.	TGTGCCATCAGCACGACTAGCGGGAACAATGAGCAGTTCTTC	CAISTTSGNNEQFF
TRBV7-2	.	TRBJ1-2	.	TGTGCCAGCAGCCCGGAGGAGGGCTATGGCTACACCTTC	CASSPEEGYGYTF
TRBV11-1	.	TRBJ2-2	once	TGTGCCAGCAGCCTGCGGTTCGGGGAGCTGTTTTTT	CASSLRFGELFF
TRBV27	TRBD1	TRBJ1-1	.	TGTGCCAGCGAACCCACAGGGGGCATTCGTAGCACTGAAGCTTTCTTT	CASEPTGGIRSTEAFF
TRBV28	.	TRBJ1-5	few	TGTGCCAGCAGTTTACTCACAGGTGTAATAGGTCAGCCCCAGCATTTT	CASSLLTGVIGQPQHF
TRBV27	.	TRBJ2-5	.	TGTGCCAGCAGGAGGTCCCGAGGGCTTCAAGAGACCCAGTACTTC	CASRRSRGLQETQYF
TRBV2	TRBD2	TRBJ2-5	.	TGTGCCAGCAGGGAAAACCCGGGACTAGCGGGAGGGCAGGGAGAGACCCAGTACTTC	CASRENPGLAGGQGETQYF
TRBV29-1	TRBD1	TRBJ1-1	.	TGCAGCGTTGGGCCAGGGGGCTGGAGTGACACTGAAGCTTTCTTT	CSVGPGGWSDTEAFF
TRBV27	TRBD2	TRBJ2-1	.	TGTGCCAGCAGTAGTGGGAGCGGGAGCTACAATGAGCAGTTCTTC	CASSSGSGSYNEQFF
TRBV11-1	.	TRBJ1-3	.	TGTGCCAGCAGCAGCGGGACGTCTGGAAACACCATATATTTT	CASSSGTSGNTIYF
TRBV7-9	TRBD1	TRBJ2-3	.	TGTGCCAGCAGCCCGGGACAGACTTTCTCTAGCACAGATACGCAGTATTTT	CASSPGQTFSSTDTQYF
TRBV6-6	.	TRBJ1-1	once	TGTGCCAGCAATGATCACATGAACACTGAAGCTTTCTTT	CASNDHMNTEAFF
TRBV23-1	TRBD1	TRBJ2-5	.	TGCGCCAGCAGTTCTGGCGGACAGGTACAGACCCAGTACTTC	CASSSGGQVQTQYF
TRBV19	.	TRBJ2-7	.	TGTGCCAGTAGTATAACGGGGGCCTACGAGCAGTACTTC	CASSITGAYEQYF
TRBV10-3	TRBD1	TRBJ1-6	.	TGTGCCATCAGTGAAGGGGGCGGAGGAAATTCACCCCTCCACTTT	CAISEGGGGNSPLHF
TRBV18	.	TRBJ2-1	.	TGTGCCAGCTCACCACCACAGGAAACCGAGCAGTTCTTC	CASSPPQETEQFF
TRBV5-6	TRBD1	TRBJ1-1	.	TGTGCCAGCAGTAGTTTGGACAGGACCTATGCTGAAGCTTTCTTT	CASSSLDRTYAEAFF
TRBV29-1	.	TRBJ1-2	.	TGCAGCGCGGATGCGGAGCGGGCAGGCTATGGCTACACCTTC	CSADAERAGYGYTF
TRBV10-3	TRBD1	TRBJ2-5	.	TGTGCCATCAGGGACAGGGATGAGACCCAGTACTTC	CAIRDRDETQYF
TRBV27	TRBD1	TRBJ2-7	.	TGTGCCAGCAGTCCGGGACAGAATTACGAGCAGTACTTC	CASSPGQNYEQYF
TRBV9	TRBD2	TRBJ2-3	.	TGTGCCAGCAGCGTAGGTTTTGGCGAAGGTTTCGGGAGGGCCTCGGCAGATACGCAGTATTTT	CASSVGFGEGFGRASADTQYF
TRBV2	TRBD2	TRBJ2-2	.	TGTGCCAGCAGTGGAGCGGCGGGAGGGCCCGGGGAGCTGTTTTTT	CASSGAAGGPGELFF
TRBV7-8	TRBD1	TRBJ1-2	.	TGTGCCAGCAGCCCCGGGGGGGGACAGTCAAACTATGGCTACACCTTC	CASSPGGGQSNYGYTF
TRBV4-2	TRBD2	TRBJ2-7	.	TGTGCCAGCAGCCAGGGGGGGGGTCTACAGTACTTC	CASSQGGGLQYF
TRBV18	TRBD1	TRBJ1-4	.	TGTGCCAGCTCACCAGGGACAGGGGATGGAAAACTGTTTTTT	CASSPGTGDGKLFF
TRBV9	TRBD1	TRBJ2-7	few	TGTGCCAGCAGCCAGACAGGGTCAGCTACCTACGAGCAGTACTTC	CASSQTGSATYEQYF
TRBV18	.	TRBJ1-1	once	TGTGCCAGCTCCCCGGCGGGCTTCGACACTGAAGCTTTCTTT	CASSPAGFDTEAFF
TRBV27	.	TRBJ2-1	few	TGTGCCAGCAAACATACAGGTTACAATGAGCAGTTCTTC	CASKHTGYNEQFF
TRBV29-1	.	TRBJ1-1	.	TGCAGCGTTGAGCAGGGTGGTCACACTGAAGCTTTCTTT	CSVEQGGHTEAFF
TRBV19	.	TRBJ2-7	.	TGTGCCAGTAGTATAGATCGTAGTTCGGACGAGCAGTACTTC	CASSIDRSSDEQYF
TRBV5-6	.	TRBJ2-5	.	TGTGCCAGCACCCCGGACGGACATACCCCGCAAGAGACCCAGTACTTC	CASTPDGHTPQETQYF
TRBV5-1	.	TRBJ2-7	.	TGCGCCAGCAGCTTTGACAGCAACTCCTACGAACAGTACTTC	CASSFDSNSYEQYF
TRBV18	.	TRBJ1-2	.	TGTGCCAGCTCACCAAGCGGGACAACCAACTATGGCTACACCTTC	CASSPSGTTNYGYTF